The clone carrying this T cell receptor (beta chain) was observed a handful of times. The sample is drawn from a study of blood T cell repertoires in COVID-19. Unmatched junction bases numbered 15, after V lost 6 bases and J lost 7 bases. Germline lookup yields CDR1 LGHDT and CDR2 YNNKEL (reference sequence). The CDR3 sequence is 16 residues long. TCRdb keeps only in-frame clones here, not all; method: immunoSEQ multiplex PCR. Among 250,000 to 400,000 clones listed, under 90% were seen once. V gene TRBV3-1 (or the pseudogene TRBV3-2) combines with J gene TRBJ1-2; 9 nucleotides agree with TRBD1. Sequences were obtained from peripheral blood. The clonotype was recovered from a woman in her 30s with COVID-19, enrolled during active disease. The CDR3 nucleotides read TGTGCCAGCAGTCTAATCCGGGGACAGGGCCCTCCTGGCTACACCTTC. Protein product: CASSLIRGQGPPGYTF.